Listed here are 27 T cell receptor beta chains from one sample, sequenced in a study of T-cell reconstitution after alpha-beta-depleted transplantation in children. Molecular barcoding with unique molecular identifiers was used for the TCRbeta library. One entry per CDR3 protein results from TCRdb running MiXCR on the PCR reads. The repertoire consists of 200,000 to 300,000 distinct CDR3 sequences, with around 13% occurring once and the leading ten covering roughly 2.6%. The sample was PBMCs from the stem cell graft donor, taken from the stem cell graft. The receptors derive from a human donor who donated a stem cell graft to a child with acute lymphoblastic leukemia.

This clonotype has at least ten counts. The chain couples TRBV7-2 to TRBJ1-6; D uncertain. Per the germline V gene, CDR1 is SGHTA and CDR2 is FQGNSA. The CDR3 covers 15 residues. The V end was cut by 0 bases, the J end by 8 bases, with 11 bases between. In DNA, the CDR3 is TGTGCCAGCAGCTTAGCGGAGGGATCGCATTCACCCCTCCACTTT. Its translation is CASSLAEGSHSPLHF.

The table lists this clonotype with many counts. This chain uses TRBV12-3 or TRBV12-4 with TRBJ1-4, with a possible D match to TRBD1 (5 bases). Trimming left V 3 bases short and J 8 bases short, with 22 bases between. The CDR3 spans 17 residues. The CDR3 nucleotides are TGTGCCAGCAGTTTTCTCGTTTCGAGCCAGGGAGGGGAAAAACTGTTTTTT. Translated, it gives CASSFLVSSQGGEKLFF.

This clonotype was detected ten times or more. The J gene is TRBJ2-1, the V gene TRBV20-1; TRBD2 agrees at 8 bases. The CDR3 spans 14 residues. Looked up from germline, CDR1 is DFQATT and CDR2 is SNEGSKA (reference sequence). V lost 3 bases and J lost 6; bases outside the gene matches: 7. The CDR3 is CSARASGRPNEQFF. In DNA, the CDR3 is TGCAGTGCTAGGGCCAGCGGGAGACCCAATGAGCAGTTCTTC.

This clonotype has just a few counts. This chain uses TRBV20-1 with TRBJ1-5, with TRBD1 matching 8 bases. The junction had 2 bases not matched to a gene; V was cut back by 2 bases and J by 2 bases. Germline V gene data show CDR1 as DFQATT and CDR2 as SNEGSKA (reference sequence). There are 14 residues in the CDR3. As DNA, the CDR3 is TGCAGTGCTAGATCGGACAGGGGCAATCAGCCCCAGCATTTT. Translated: CSARSDRGNQPQHF.

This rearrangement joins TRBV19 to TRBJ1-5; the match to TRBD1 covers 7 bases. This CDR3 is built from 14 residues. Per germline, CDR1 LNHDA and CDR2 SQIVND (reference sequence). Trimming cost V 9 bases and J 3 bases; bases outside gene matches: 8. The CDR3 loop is CASTGEGDNQPQHF. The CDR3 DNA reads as TGTGCCAGCACAGGGGAAGGGGACAATCAGCCCCAGCATTTT. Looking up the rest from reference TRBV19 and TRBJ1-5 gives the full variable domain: DGGITQSPKYLFRKEGQNVTLSCEQNLNHDAMYWYRQDPGQGLRLIYYSQIVNDFQKGDIAEGYSVSREKKESFPLTVTSAQKNPTAFYLCASTGEGDNQPQHFGDGTRLSIL.

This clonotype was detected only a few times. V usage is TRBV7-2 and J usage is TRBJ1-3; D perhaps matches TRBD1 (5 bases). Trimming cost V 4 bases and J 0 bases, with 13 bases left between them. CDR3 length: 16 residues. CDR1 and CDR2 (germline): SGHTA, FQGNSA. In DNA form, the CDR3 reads TGTGCCAGCAGCTCGGTACAGGTTCGCTCTGGAAACACCATATATTTT. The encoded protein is CASSSVQVRSGNTIYF.

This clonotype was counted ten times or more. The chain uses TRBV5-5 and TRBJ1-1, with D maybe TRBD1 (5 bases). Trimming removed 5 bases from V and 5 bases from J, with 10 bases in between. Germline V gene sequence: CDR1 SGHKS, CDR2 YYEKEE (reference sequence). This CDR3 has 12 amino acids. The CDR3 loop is CASSMRGTEAFF. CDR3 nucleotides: TGTGCCAGCAGTATGAGGGGTACTGAAGCTTTCTTT.

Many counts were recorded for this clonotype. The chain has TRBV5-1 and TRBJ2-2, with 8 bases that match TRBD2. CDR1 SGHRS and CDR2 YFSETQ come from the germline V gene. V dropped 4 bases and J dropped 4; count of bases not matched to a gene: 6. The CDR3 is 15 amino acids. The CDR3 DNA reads TGCGCCAGCAGCCGGGAGGGCCTGAGCACCGGGGAGCTGTTTTTT. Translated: CASSREGLSTGELFF.

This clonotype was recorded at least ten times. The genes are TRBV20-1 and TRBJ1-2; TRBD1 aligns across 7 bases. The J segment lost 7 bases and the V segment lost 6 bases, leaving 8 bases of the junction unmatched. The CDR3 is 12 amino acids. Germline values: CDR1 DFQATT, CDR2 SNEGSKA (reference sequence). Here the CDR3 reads CSAYTGARGYTF. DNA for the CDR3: TGCAGTGCCTATACAGGGGCTCGTGGCTACACCTTC.

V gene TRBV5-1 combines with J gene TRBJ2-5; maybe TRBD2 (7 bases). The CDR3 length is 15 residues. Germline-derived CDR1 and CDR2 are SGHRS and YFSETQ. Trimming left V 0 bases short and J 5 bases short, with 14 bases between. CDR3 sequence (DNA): TGCGCCAGCAGCTTGGCCGGGGCGGGGGCCGAGACCCAGTACTTC. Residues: CASSLAGAGAETQYF.

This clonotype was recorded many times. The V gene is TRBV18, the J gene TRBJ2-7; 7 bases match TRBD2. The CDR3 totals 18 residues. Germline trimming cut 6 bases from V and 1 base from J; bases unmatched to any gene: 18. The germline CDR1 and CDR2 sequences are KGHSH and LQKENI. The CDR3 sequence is CASSSRLGGRLFSYEQYF. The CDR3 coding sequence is TGTGCCAGCTCCTCCCGACTGGGCGGGAGATTGTTTTCCTACGAGCAGTACTTC.

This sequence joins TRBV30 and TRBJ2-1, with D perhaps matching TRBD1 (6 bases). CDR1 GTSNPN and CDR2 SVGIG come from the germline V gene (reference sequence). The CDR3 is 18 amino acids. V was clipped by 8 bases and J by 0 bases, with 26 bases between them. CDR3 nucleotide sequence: TGTGCCAGCAGCTTCAGGGGCCCTGACCTTAGCTCCTACAATGAGCAGTTCTTC. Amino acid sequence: CASSFRGPDLSSYNEQFF. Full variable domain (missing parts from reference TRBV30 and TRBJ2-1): SQTIHQWPATLVQPVGSPLSLECTVEGTSNPNLYWYRQAAGRGLQLLFYSVGIGQISSEVPQNLSASRPQDRQFILSSKKLLLSDSGFYLCASSFRGPDLSSYNEQFFGPGTRLTVL.

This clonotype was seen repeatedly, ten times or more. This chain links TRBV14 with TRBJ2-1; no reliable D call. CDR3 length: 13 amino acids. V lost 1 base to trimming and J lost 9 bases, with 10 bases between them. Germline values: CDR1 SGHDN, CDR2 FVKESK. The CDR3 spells CASSQVRSREQFF. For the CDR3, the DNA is TGTGCCAGCAGCCAAGTACGGTCGCGTGAGCAGTTCTTC. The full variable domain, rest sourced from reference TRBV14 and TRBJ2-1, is EAGVTQFPSHSVIEKGQTVTLRCDPISGHDNLYWYRRVMGKEIKFLLHFVKESKQDESGMPNNRFLAERTGGTYSTLKVQPAELEDSGVYFCASSQVRSREQFFGPGTRLTVL.

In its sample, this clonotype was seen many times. The CDR3 protein is CASSDRGSSYNEQFF. CDR3 nucleotides: TGTGCCAGCAGTGATCGCGGGAGCTCCTACAATGAGCAGTTCTTC. The chain employs TRBV6-2 or TRBV6-3 and TRBJ2-1; 7 bases agree with TRBD2. Trimming cost V 5 bases and J 0 bases; bases outside gene matches: 4. CDR3 length: 15 amino acids. Germline V gene sequence: CDR1 MNHEY, CDR2 SVGEGT.

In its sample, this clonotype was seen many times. The CDR3 reads CASSEHGYPYNEQFF. The CDR3 bases are TGTGCCAGCAGTGAACATGGATACCCCTACAATGAGCAGTTCTTC. The chain links TRBV6-1 to TRBJ2-1; D gene uncertain. CDR1 MNHNS and CDR2 SASEGT come from the germline V gene. V dropped 2 bases and J dropped 2 bases, with 10 bases sitting between them. The CDR3 has 15 residues.

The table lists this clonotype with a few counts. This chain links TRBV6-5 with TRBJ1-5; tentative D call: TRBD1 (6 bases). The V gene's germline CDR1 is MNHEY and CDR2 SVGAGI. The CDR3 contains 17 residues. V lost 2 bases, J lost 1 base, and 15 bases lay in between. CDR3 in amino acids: CASSYGGGQASNQPQHF. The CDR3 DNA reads TGTGCCAGCAGTTACGGGGGGGGGCAAGCAAGCAATCAGCCCCAGCATTTT.

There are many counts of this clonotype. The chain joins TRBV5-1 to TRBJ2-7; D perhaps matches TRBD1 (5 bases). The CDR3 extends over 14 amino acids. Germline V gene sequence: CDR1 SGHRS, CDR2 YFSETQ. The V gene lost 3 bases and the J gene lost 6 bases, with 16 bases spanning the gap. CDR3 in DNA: TGCGCCAGCAGCTCTCTTCAGGGTGCAGGCGAGCAGTACTTC. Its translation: CASSSLQGAGEQYF.

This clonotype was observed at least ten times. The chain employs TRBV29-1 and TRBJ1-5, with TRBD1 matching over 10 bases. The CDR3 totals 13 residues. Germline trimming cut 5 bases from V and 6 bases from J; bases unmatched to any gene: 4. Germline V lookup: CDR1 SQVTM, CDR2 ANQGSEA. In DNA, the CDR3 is TGCAGCGTTCGGACAGGGGGTACTCAGCCCCAGCATTTT. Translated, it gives CSVRTGGTQPQHF. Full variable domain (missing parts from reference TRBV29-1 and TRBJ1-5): SAVISQKPSRDICQRGTSLTIQCQVDSQVTMMFWYRQQPGQSLTLIATANQGSEATYESGFVIDKFPISRPNLTFSTLTVSNMSPEDSSIYLCSVRTGGTQPQHFGDGTRLSIL.

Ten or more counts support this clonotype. The CDR3 here is CASSVDSMGNTIYF. DNA of the CDR3: TGTGCCAGCAGCGTAGACTCGATGGGAAACACCATATATTTT. V gene TRBV9 combines with J gene TRBJ1-3, with unresolved D. Trimming took 0 bases from V and 4 from J, leaving 8 bases between them. This CDR3 comprises 14 residues. From germline, CDR1 is SGDLS and CDR2 YYNGEE.

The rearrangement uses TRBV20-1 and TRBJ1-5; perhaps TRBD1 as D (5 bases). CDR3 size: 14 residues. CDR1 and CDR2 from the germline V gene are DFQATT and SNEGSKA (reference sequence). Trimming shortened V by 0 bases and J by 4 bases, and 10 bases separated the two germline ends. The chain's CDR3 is CSARDYRTNQPQHF. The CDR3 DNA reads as TGCAGTGCTAGAGATTACAGGACAAATCAGCCCCAGCATTTT.

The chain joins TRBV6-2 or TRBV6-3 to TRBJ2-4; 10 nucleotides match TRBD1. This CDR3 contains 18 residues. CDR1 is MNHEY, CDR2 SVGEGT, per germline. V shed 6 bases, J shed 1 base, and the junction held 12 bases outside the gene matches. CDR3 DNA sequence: TGTGCCAGCAGGCCCCCGGGACAGGGGTCAGGGGCCAAAAACATTCAGTACTTC. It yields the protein CASRPPGQGSGAKNIQYF.

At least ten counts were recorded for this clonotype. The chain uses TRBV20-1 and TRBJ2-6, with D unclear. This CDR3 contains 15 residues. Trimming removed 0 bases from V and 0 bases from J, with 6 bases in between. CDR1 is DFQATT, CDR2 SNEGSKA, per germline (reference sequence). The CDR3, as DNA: TGCAGTGCTAGAGATTGGAACTCTGGGGCCAACGTCCTGACTTTC. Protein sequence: CSARDWNSGANVLTF.

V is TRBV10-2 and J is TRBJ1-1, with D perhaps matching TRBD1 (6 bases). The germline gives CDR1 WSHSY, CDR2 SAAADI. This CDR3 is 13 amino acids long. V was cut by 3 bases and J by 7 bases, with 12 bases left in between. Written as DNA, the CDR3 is TGCGCCAGCAGTGAACAGGAGGGGGGTGAAGCTTTCTTT. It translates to CASSEQEGGEAFF.

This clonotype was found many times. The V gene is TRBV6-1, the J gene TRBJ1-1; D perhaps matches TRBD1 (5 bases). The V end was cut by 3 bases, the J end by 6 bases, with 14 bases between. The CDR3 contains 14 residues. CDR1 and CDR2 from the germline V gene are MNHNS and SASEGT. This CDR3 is CASSDGDGWAEAFF. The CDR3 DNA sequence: TGTGCCAGCAGTGATGGGGACGGGTGGGCTGAAGCTTTCTTT.

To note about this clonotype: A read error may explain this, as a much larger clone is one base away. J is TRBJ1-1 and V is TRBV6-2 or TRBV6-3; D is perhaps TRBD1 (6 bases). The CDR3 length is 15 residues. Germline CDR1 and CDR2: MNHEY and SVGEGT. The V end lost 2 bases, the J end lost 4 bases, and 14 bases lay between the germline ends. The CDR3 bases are TGTGCCAGCAGTTACGGGGGCGGCGAGACCACTGAAGCTTTCTTT. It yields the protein CASSYGGGETTEAFF.

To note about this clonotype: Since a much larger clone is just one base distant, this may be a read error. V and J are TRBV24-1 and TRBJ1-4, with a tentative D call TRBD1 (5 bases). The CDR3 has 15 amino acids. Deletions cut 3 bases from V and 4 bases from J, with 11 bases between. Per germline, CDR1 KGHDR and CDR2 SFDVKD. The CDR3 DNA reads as TGTGCCACCAGTGATCGGACATGCTTTAATGAAAAACTGTTTTTT. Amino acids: CATSDRTCFNEKLFF.

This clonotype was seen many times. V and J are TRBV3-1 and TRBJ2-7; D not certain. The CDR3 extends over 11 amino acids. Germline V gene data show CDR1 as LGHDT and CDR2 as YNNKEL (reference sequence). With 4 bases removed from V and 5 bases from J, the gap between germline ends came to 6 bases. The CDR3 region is CASSLKHEQYF. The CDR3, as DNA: TGTGCCAGCAGCCTTAAACACGAGCAGTACTTC.